The 9 T cell receptor beta chains reported below all come from one sample, sequenced in a study of blood T cell repertoires in COVID-19. Sequencing was performed with immunoSEQ multiplex PCR; in TCRdb, only in-frame clones are kept and a portion is missing. The data show a few hundred thousand clones, about 91% seen once. The sequenced material came from peripheral blood. The receptors here all came from a woman between 50 and 59 years old with COVID-19, enrolled during active disease.

As concerns this clone: The germline gene is not matched at one end of the junction; a read error may be the cause. J is TRBJ2-1 and V is TRBV10-2; 12 bases align to TRBD2. The CDR3 totals 14 residues. Germline V lookup: CDR1 WSHSY, CDR2 SAAADI. The CDR3 bases are TGCGCCACCAGTAATCTAGCGGGGGGGCGGGAGCAGTTCTTC. Translating gives CATSNLAGGREQFF.

The chain employs TRBV7-3 and TRBJ1-1, with D unclear. The CDR3 totals 14 residues. The germline gives CDR1 SGHTA, CDR2 FQGTGA. The V end was cut by 7 bases, the J end by 4 bases, with 16 bases between. Here the CDR3 reads CASKITPESTEAFF. The CDR3 bases are TGTGCCAGCAAAATAACCCCGGAGAGCACTGAAGCTTTCTTT.

The chain combines TRBV3-1 (or the pseudogene TRBV3-2) with TRBJ2-5; D is perhaps TRBD1 (6 bases). The length of the CDR3 is 18 residues. V was cut by 1 base and J by 4 bases, with 22 bases left in between. CDR1 LGHDT and CDR2 YNNKEL come from the germline V gene (reference sequence). The chain's CDR3 is CASSQGSSRGTGRETQYF. The CDR3 nucleotides are TGTGCCAGCAGCCAAGGAAGTTCGAGGGGGACGGGCCGAGAGACCCAGTACTTC.

V gene TRBV27 combines with J gene TRBJ2-1; the match to TRBD2 covers 9 bases. J was trimmed by 2 bases and V by 2 bases; bases with no gene match: 7. Germline V gene data show CDR1 as MNHEY and CDR2 as SMNVEV (reference sequence). The CDR3 spans 17 residues. The CDR3 DNA reads TGTGCCAGCAGTTTAAGTTGGCGGGGGGGCCCCTACAATGAGCAGTTCTTC. Its protein is CASSLSWRGGPYNEQFF.

V usage is TRBV7-9 and J usage is TRBJ2-7; D not certain. The CDR3 has 13 residues. Trimming took 7 bases from V and 0 from J, leaving 10 bases between them. The germline CDR1 and CDR2 sequences are SEHNR and FQNEAQ (reference sequence). CDR3 nucleotide sequence: TGTGCCAGCAACGAACTCGGCTCCTACGAGCAGTACTTC. This gives the protein CASNELGSYEQYF.

This clone was observed once. This CDR3 is CASSLHPGLAPYF. The CDR3 DNA reads TGTGCCAGCAGCTTACACCCGGGACTAGCGCCGTACTTC. The chain joins TRBV11-3 to TRBJ2-7, with 10 bases lining up with TRBD2. CDR1 and CDR2 (germline): SGHNT, YENEEA. This CDR3 comprises 13 residues. V lost 2 bases and J lost 12; bases outside the gene matches: 7.

J is TRBJ1-1 and V is TRBV9; TRBD1 might be the D (6 bases). The CDR3 contains 15 residues. Trimming took off 2 bases at V and 0 bases at J, with 11 bases between the two ends. CDR1 is SGDLS, CDR2 YYNGEE, per germline. CDR3 DNA: TGTGCCAGCAGCGTGGGGACACTAATGAACACTGAAGCTTTCTTT. Residues: CASSVGTLMNTEAFF.

This sequence joins TRBV19 and TRBJ2-2, with 8 bases lining up with TRBD1. CDR3 length: 16 amino acids. V was pared by 6 bases and J by 6 bases, with 12 bases of the junction left unmatched. CDR1 LNHDA and CDR2 SQIVND come from the germline V gene (reference sequence). This chain's CDR3 is CASSIFPQGAAGELFF. CDR3 in DNA: TGTGCCAGTAGCATTTTTCCCCAGGGGGCCGCCGGGGAGCTGTTTTTT.

The V call is TRBV5-6, the J call TRBJ2-5; the D gene is possibly TRBD2 (6 bases). The germline gives CDR1 SGHDT, CDR2 YYEEEE. Trimming shortened V by 4 bases and J by 10 bases, and 17 bases separated the two germline ends. The CDR3 is 13 residues long. In DNA, the CDR3 is TGTGCCAGCAGCGGGGGGACCCTCCAGCGCCAGTACTTC. Translated: CASSGGTLQRQYF.